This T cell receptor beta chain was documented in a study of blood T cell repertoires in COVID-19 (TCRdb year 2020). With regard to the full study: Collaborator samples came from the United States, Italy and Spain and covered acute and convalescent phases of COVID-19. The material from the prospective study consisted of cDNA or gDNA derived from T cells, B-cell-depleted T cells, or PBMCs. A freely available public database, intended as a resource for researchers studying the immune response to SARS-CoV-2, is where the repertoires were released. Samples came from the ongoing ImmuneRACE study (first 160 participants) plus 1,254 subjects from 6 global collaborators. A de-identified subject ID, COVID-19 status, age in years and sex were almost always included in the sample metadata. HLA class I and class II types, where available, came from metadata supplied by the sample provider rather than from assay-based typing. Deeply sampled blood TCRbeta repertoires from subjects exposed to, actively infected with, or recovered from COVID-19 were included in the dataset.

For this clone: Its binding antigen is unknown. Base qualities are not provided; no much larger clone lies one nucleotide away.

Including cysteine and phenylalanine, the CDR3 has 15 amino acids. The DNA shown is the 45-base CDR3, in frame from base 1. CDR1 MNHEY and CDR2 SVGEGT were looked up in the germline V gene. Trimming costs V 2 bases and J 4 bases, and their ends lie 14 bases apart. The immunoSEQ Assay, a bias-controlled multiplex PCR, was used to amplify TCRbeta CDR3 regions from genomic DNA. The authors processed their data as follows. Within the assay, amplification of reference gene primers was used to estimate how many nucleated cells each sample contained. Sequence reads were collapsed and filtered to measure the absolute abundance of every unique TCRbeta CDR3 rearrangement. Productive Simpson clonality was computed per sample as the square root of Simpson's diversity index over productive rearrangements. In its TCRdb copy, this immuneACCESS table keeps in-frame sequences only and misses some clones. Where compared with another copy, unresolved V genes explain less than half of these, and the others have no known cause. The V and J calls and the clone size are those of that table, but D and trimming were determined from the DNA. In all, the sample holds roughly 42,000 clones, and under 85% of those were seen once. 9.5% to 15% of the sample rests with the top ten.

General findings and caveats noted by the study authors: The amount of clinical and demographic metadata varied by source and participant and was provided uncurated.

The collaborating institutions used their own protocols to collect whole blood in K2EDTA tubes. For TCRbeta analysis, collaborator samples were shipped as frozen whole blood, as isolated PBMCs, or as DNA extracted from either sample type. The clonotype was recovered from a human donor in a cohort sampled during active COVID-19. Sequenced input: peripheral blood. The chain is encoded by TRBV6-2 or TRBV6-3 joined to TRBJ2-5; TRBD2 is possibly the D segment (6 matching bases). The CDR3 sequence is CASSYTTDGGETQYF. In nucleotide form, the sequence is TGTGCCAGCAGTTACACCACTGACGGGGGAGAGACCCAGTACTTC.